This T cell receptor (beta chain) was obtained from a study of blood T cell repertoires in COVID-19. In the study's own analysis: How many nucleated cells were present was estimated from reference gene primer amplification. The assay was immunoSEQ multiplex PCR, and TCRdb's table has in-frame clones only and misses some. V, J and clone size derive from that table, while D and trimming were established from the DNA sequence. The data hold 150,000 to 180,000 clones, with roughly nine tenths observed a single time. V was trimmed by 0 bases and J by 4 bases, leaving 13 bases between them. The CDR3 spans 16 residues. In germline, CDR1 is SGHDN, CDR2 FVKESK. This clone was seen only a few times.

The TCR originated in a woman in her 70s with acute or convalescent COVID-19. V is TRBV14 and J is TRBJ1-3; D call uncertain. Sample: peripheral blood. CDR3 region: CASSQDLINSGNTIYF. As DNA, the CDR3 is TGTGCCAGCAGCCAAGATCTCATCAACTCCGGAAACACCATATATTTT.